Presented here are 15 T cell receptor beta chains from one specimen sequenced in a study of radiation and T cells in renal cell carcinoma. Clones were read by immunoSEQ multiplex PCR, and TCRdb kept only the in-frame ones, dropping some. The table has approximately 140,000 clones, 83% seen once; the top ten hold approximately 22%. Specified time point: baseline pretreatment blood. The treatment is: 15 Gy SBRT to primary tumor, nephrectomy 4 weeks later. The sample was blood, taken from a patient whose treatment included radiotherapy and nephrectomy. These receptors were taken from a woman in her 50s with renal cell carcinoma.

The chain couples TRBV2 to TRBJ1-2; D is possibly TRBD1 (5 bases). The V end was cut by 3 bases, the J end by 4 bases, with 12 bases between. CDR3 size: 14 residues. Germline CDR1 and CDR2: SNHLY and FYNNEI. The CDR3 loop is CASSEEGRFYGYTF. The CDR3 DNA reads TGTGCCAGCAGTGAGGAGGGGCGATTCTATGGCTACACCTTC. The variable domain in full, with the rest retrieved from reference TRBV2 and TRBJ1-2, is EPEVTQTPSHQVTQMGQEVILRCVPISNHLYFYWYRQILGQKVEFLVSFYNNEISEKSEIFDDQFSVERPDGSNFTLKIRSTKLEDSAMYFCASSEEGRFYGYTFGSGTRLTVV.

The CDR3 loop reads CASSLDVRTSYEQYF. CDR3 nucleotide sequence: TGTGCCAGCAGCTTGGACGTACGTACCTCCTACGAGCAGTACTTC. V is TRBV5-4 and J is TRBJ2-7, with D hard to call. V was trimmed by 0 bases and J by 0 bases, leaving 10 bases between them. The CDR3 has 15 residues. Germline V CDR1 and CDR2: SGHNT, YYREEE (reference sequence).

The chain employs TRBV5-1 and TRBJ2-6, with D perhaps given as TRBD1 or TRBD2 (5 bases each). The CDR3 is made up of 17 amino acids. Germline V CDR1 and CDR2: SGHRS, YFSETQ. With 4 bases removed from V and 1 base from J, the gap between germline ends came to 15 bases. CDR3 DNA sequence: TGCGCCAGCAGCAGGGGCAGGGACCCTTCTGGGGCCAACGTCCTGACTTTC. The encoded protein is CASSRGRDPSGANVLTF.

This chain links TRBV9 with TRBJ1-6; unclear D gene. The CDR3 consists of 13 residues. In germline, CDR1 is SGDLS, CDR2 YYNGEE. Trimming took 4 bases from V and 7 from J, leaving 9 bases between them. CDR3 in DNA: TGTGCCAGCAGCACCTACATAAATTCACCCCTCCACTTT. Translation gives CASSTYINSPLHF.

This sequence joins TRBV10-3 and TRBJ2-5, with D tentatively TRBD2 (6 bases). Germline CDR1 is ENHRY and CDR2 is SYGVKD. The CDR3 is 13 amino acids. V lost 7 bases, J lost 6 bases, and 15 bases lay in between. The CDR3 bases are TGTGCCATCACTGCGGGGAGTTCGAAGACCCAGTACTTC. Translated, it gives CAITAGSSKTQYF.

The V and J genes are TRBV5-1 and TRBJ2-3; 7 bases align to TRBD2. Germline CDR1 reads SGHRS; CDR2 reads YFSETQ. The CDR3 covers 18 residues. Trimming at V came to 0 bases and at J to 5 bases, leaving 15 bases not matched to a gene. Here the CDR3 DNA reads TGCGCCAGCAGCTTGGCGCCCTTTAGCGGGTCCCCCCAAGATACGCAGTATTTT. This codes for CASSLAPFSGSPQDTQYF.

The CDR3 DNA follows: TGTGCCAGCAGCCGGGGGAATAATGAAAAACTGTTTTTT. Encoded protein: CASSRGNNEKLFF. This chain connects TRBV6-5 to TRBJ1-4; maybe TRBD1 (5 bases). The CDR3 runs to 13 residues. The V and J ends lost 6 bases and 4 bases respectively, with 9 bases between them. Looked up from germline, CDR1 is MNHEY and CDR2 is SVGAGI.

This clone appeared a single time. V gene TRBV6-5 combines with J gene TRBJ2-7; D is unresolved. V was shortened by 6 bases and J by 0 bases, with 15 bases between the two germline ends. Germline-derived CDR1 and CDR2 are MNHEY and SVGAGI. This CDR3 region has 15 residues. The DNA of the CDR3 is TGTGCCAGCAGCTCCCCTCGTGGCAGCTCCTACGAGCAGTACTTC. Its translation is CASSSPRGSSYEQYF.

V and J are TRBV11-2 and TRBJ2-5; 8 nucleotides agree with TRBD2. Germline values: CDR1 SGHAT, CDR2 FQNNGV. V was pared by 0 bases and J by 5 bases, with 5 bases of the junction left unmatched. The CDR3 totals 15 residues. CDR3 sequence (DNA): TGTGCCAGCAGCTTAGAACGGGGGGGCCGGGAGACCCAGTACTTC. Its translation: CASSLERGGRETQYF.

This rearrangement joins TRBV7-9 to TRBJ2-7; D unclear. The germline V gene encodes CDR1 SEHNR and CDR2 FQNEAQ (reference sequence). This CDR3 comprises 13 residues. V lost 0 bases to trimming and J lost 5 bases, with 8 bases between them. The CDR3 spells CASSLADSHEQYF. The CDR3 DNA sequence: TGTGCCAGCAGCTTAGCAGATTCCCACGAGCAGTACTTC.

The chain has TRBV28 and TRBJ1-1, with 7 positions matching TRBD1. This CDR3 region has 14 residues. Germline V gene lookup returns CDR1 MDHEN and CDR2 SYDVKM. J gave up 5 bases and V 4 bases, and 7 bases lay outside the gene matches. In DNA form, the CDR3 reads TGTGCCAGCAGTTCGGGACAGAGACAAACTGAAGCTTTCTTT. Encoded protein: CASSSGQRQTEAFF.

V and J are TRBV6-6 and TRBJ1-3; no definite D call. The CDR3 sequence is 15 residues long. Germline CDR1 and CDR2: MNHNY and SVGAGI (reference sequence). The V end was cut by 5 bases, the J end by 3 bases, with 14 bases between. In DNA form, the CDR3 reads TGTGCCAGCAGTCTGGTGGGCGTTGATGGAAACACCATATATTTT. As protein: CASSLVGVDGNTIYF.

This rearrangement joins TRBV4-3 to TRBJ2-2; the D is unclear. The CDR3 totals 15 residues. V was shortened by 0 bases and J by 3 bases, with 8 bases between the two germline ends. Germline lookup yields CDR1 LGHNA and CDR2 YSLEER. CDR3: CASSQEQQYTGELFF. The CDR3 nucleotides read TGCGCCAGCAGCCAAGAGCAGCAGTACACCGGGGAGCTGTTTTTT.

The J gene is TRBJ2-5, the V gene TRBV6-6; 10 bases map to TRBD1. V trimming: 5 bases; J trimming: 4 bases; junction bases outside the gene matches: 7. The CDR3 runs to 15 residues. Germline V CDR1 and CDR2: MNHNY, SVGAGI (reference sequence). CDR3 region: CASSEDRGYRETQYF. CDR3 sequence (DNA): TGTGCCAGCAGTGAGGACAGGGGGTACCGAGAGACCCAGTACTTC.

This clone has a count of ten or more. This rearrangement joins TRBV6-5 to TRBJ1-1; weak D call: TRBD1 (5 bases). Germline lookup yields CDR1 MNHEY and CDR2 SVGAGI. V was pared by 5 bases and J by 4 bases, with 11 bases between. The CDR3 has 13 residues. This CDR3 is CASSNQGRTEAFF. DNA of the CDR3: TGTGCCAGCAGTAACCAGGGTCGCACTGAAGCTTTCTTT.